This T cell receptor beta chain was documented in a study of T cell repertoires in cytomegalovirus infection (dated by TCRdb to between 2019 and 2020). Broadly, across the study: Because public TCR beta signatures pointed to carriage of CMV infection together with the matching HLA type, the HLA type of each donor mattered for the analysis. Paper-wide results and their limitations: In both this cohort and an independent roughly 400-donor cohort, the cumulative frequency of public TCR beta family members distinguished carriers of CMV infection plus the relevant HLA type. The ex vivo response was dominated by HLA-C-restricted CMV-specific TCR beta clonotypes, which also provided the single most frequent clonotype in two of eight donors.

The sample was run on an Illumina HiSeq 1500. The public reads were reprocessed in TCRdb via fastp at Q25 and MiXCR, keeping in-frame beta chains. Merged by CDR3 protein, the rows form single entries marked with the most common genes and DNA. This sample has some 680,000 distinct CDR3 sequences in its table, and less than 40% of those were observed once. Jointly, the top ten make up around 2.6% of the sample. To note about this clonotype: Its antigen is still unknown. Per-nucleotide qualities are absent, and no much larger clonotype sits a single base away.

Measured from the cysteine to the phenylalanine, the CDR3 is 16 residues long. The DNA shown is the 48-base CDR3, in frame from base 1. As encoded in the germline V gene, CDR1 is MNHNS while CDR2 is SASEGT. The germline V and J ends show losses of 5 bases and 9 bases respectively, and no gene match explains 15 bases of the junction. The source of this sequence is a human donor in good health (CMV status not recorded). Some clones in this sample may be carry-over from other donors' samples. The source material was PBMCs. The chain is encoded by TRBV6-1 joined to TRBJ1-3; 8 of the junction bases match TRBD1. The DNA sequence reads TGTGCCAGCAGTTACCAATTTACAGGGGGGCTAAGCACCATATATTTT. The translation is CASSYQFTGGLSTIYF.